Detailed here is one T cell receptor beta chain. Sample time point: newly diagnosed GD, antithyroid drugs for less than 3 months. Generation of the TCR library employed RNA extracted from PBMCs. EDTA tubes received approximately 9 milliliters of drawn peripheral blood. This sample was included in a study of regulatory T cells in long-lasting Graves disease. Relying on iRepertoire HTBI primers and Arm-PCR of CDR3 regions, the team built TCR beta libraries. Authors' data handling: 60 to 65 TRBV and roughly 15 TRBJ segments were identified across samples. TCRdb itself ran the multiplex PCR reads through MiXCR, one entry per CDR3 protein. The V and J calls, along with clone size, are taken from TCRdb and not from the paper's own processing. In the table there are about 540,000 distinct CDR3 sequences, approximately 13% of which are singletons. V lost 3 bases, J lost 8 bases, and 10 bases lay in between. Germline V gene lookup returns CDR1 MGHRA and CDR2 YSYEKL. The length of the CDR3 is 12 residues.

The sample was also linked to a second study, of T cells in Graves' hyperthyroidism and ophthalmopathy.

This TCR was recovered from a man aged 25 to 40 with Graves disease. The chain joins TRBV4-1 to TRBJ1-2, with D perhaps matching TRBD1 (5 bases). Specimen: peripheral blood mononuclear cells (PBMCs), collected at new diagnosis, from a patient treated with antithyroid drugs. As DNA, the CDR3 is TGCGCCAGCAGCCACCGGGGCGAAGGCTACACCTTC. It specifies CASSHRGEGYTF.